The 27 T cell receptor beta chains given below trace back to one sample, sequenced in a study of blood T cell repertoires in COVID-19. TCRdb keeps only in-frame clones here, not all; method: immunoSEQ multiplex PCR. The table includes 250,000 to 350,000 clones, around 90% detected once. Sequenced material: peripheral blood. The receptors stem from a woman in her forties who had recovered from COVID-19.

This clone was picked up one time. This chain uses TRBV24-1 with TRBJ2-5; TRBD1 matches at 7 bases. In germline, CDR1 is KGHDR, CDR2 SFDVKD. Unmatched junction bases numbered 10, after V lost 7 bases and J lost 0 bases. The CDR3 spans 16 residues. The CDR3 loop reads CATSLPTGDHQETQYF. CDR3 sequence (DNA): TGTGCCACCAGCCTTCCTACAGGGGATCACCAAGAGACCCAGTACTTC.

The CDR3, as DNA: TGTGCCAGCAGCCGGGGGGAGGGGAACGAGCAGTACTTC. The encoded protein is CASSRGEGNEQYF. V and J are TRBV4-2 and TRBJ2-7; TRBD2 agrees at 7 bases. Germline CDR1 reads LGHNA; CDR2 reads YNFKEQ. Losses at the gene ends were 4 bases for V and 5 bases for J; bases not matched to a gene: 5. The length of the CDR3 is 13 residues.

This clone appeared once. The chain couples TRBV4-2 to TRBJ2-1, with D possibly TRBD2 on 6 matching bases. Trimming took 4 bases from V and 8 from J, leaving 21 bases between them. The CDR3 sequence is 16 residues long. Per germline, CDR1 LGHNA and CDR2 YNFKEQ. The CDR3 spells CASSPQGREGVHEQFF. CDR3 nucleotide sequence: TGTGCCAGCAGCCCCCAAGGGCGGGAAGGGGTTCATGAGCAGTTCTTC.

The CDR3 loop is CASSQVVRGERIGGYTF. The CDR3 DNA follows: TGTGCCAGCAGCCAAGTGGTAAGGGGCGAGAGAATAGGTGGCTACACCTTC. This rearrangement joins TRBV3-1 (or the pseudogene TRBV3-2) to TRBJ1-2; tentative D call: TRBD1 (5 bases). Trimming pared 1 base from V and 7 bases from J, leaving 22 bases between. This CDR3 is 17 amino acids long. Looked up from germline, CDR1 is LGHDT and CDR2 is YNNKEL (reference sequence).

This sequence joins TRBV25-1 and TRBJ2-4; D ambiguous. The V end was cut by 4 bases, the J end by 7 bases, with 5 bases between. Germline CDR1 and CDR2: MGHDK and SYGVNS. The CDR3 has 11 residues. This CDR3 is CASSAANIQYF. The CDR3 DNA follows: TGTGCCAGCAGTGCCGCGAACATTCAGTACTTC.

The V and J genes are TRBV7-6 and TRBJ2-2; the D is unclear. The CDR3 runs to 11 residues. V lost 3 bases, J lost 7 bases, and 3 bases lay in between. CDR1 and CDR2 (germline): SGHVS, FNYEAQ. DNA for the CDR3: TGTGCCAGCAGCTTCCTCGGGGAGCTGTTTTTT. Its protein is CASSFLGELFF. Filled out from reference TRBV7-6 and TRBJ2-2, the complete variable domain reads GAGVSQSPRYKVTKRGQDVALRCDPISGHVSLYWYRQALGQGPEFLTYFNYEAQQDKSGLPNDRFSAERPEGSISTLTIQRTEQRDSAMYRCASSFLGELFFGEGSRLTVL.

On this clone: One end of the junction varies from germline; a read error may be responsible. Other nucleotide sequences from this sample produce the same CDR3. The chain recombines TRBV7-8 with TRBJ2-7; D might be TRBD1 (6 bases). CDR1 is SGHVS, CDR2 FQNEAQ, per germline. This CDR3 has 13 amino acids. The CDR3 here is CASSSRTAYEQYF. The CDR3 DNA reads as TGTGCCAGTAGCTCACGGACAGCCTACGAGCAGTACTTC.

This clone was found once. This chain joins TRBV30 and TRBJ2-1; 7 positions agree with TRBD2. The CDR3 loop spans 15 amino acids. Germline CDR1 and CDR2: GTSNPN and SVGIG (reference sequence). V lost 1 base and J lost 4; bases outside the gene matches: 7. CDR3 in amino acids: CAWSGIAGSYNEQFF. As DNA, the CDR3 is TGTGCCTGGAGTGGAATAGCGGGTTCATACAATGAGCAGTTCTTC.

The V and J genes are TRBV5-1 and TRBJ2-3; D may be TRBD2 (6 bases). V gave up 3 bases and J gave up 2 bases, with 16 bases separating them. Looked up from germline, CDR1 is SGHRS and CDR2 is YFSETQ. The CDR3 runs to 16 residues. This CDR3 is CASSSRRDFHTDTQYF. The CDR3, as DNA: TGCGCCAGCAGCTCCCGCCGGGACTTCCACACAGATACGCAGTATTTT. Full variable domain (remainder filled in from reference TRBV5-1 and TRBJ2-3): KAGVTQTPRYLIKTRGQQVTLSCSPISGHRSVSWYQQTPGQGLQFLFEYFSETQRNKGNFPGRFSGRQFSNSRSEMNVSTLELGDSALYLCASSSRRDFHTDTQYFGPGTRLTVL.

Written as DNA, the CDR3 is TGTGCCAGCTCATCAACCGGGACAGGGGAAGACACCATATATTTT. This sequence encodes CASSSTGTGEDTIYF. This chain joins TRBV18 and TRBJ1-3; TRBD1 matches at 10 bases. The J segment lost 8 bases and the V segment lost 5 bases, leaving 9 bases of the junction unmatched. This CDR3 is 15 amino acids long. Germline V CDR1 and CDR2: KGHSH, LQKENI.

The rearrangement uses TRBV19 and TRBJ1-6, with D maybe TRBD1 (5 bases). Germline lookup yields CDR1 LNHDA and CDR2 SQIVND (reference sequence). The ends were cut back, 6 bases at V and 7 bases at J, with 19 bases in the middle. The CDR3 sequence is 16 residues long. In nucleotides, the CDR3 is TGTGCCAGTAGCCCATCCCGGGCCCGGGGGAATTCACCCCTCCACTTT. It encodes CASSPSRARGNSPLHF.

This rearrangement joins TRBV2 to TRBJ2-7; the match to TRBD2 covers 13 bases. This CDR3 comprises 14 residues. The J segment lost 6 bases and the V segment lost 4 bases, leaving 3 bases of the junction unmatched. Looked up from germline, CDR1 is SNHLY and CDR2 is FYNNEI. As DNA, the CDR3 is TGTGCCAGCAGTGGGACTAGCGGGAGTGCCGAGCAGTACTTC. This translates into CASSGTSGSAEQYF.

This chain connects TRBV27 to TRBJ2-7; 7 bases are a match to TRBD2. This CDR3 has 15 residues. V lost 8 bases to trimming and J lost 1 base; unmatched junction nucleotides: 11. Germline assignment: CDR1 MNHEY and CDR2 SMNVEV (reference sequence). This CDR3 reads CASSISASGSYEQYF. The CDR3 region has the DNA TGTGCCAGCTCCATTTCGGCTAGCGGATCCTACGAGCAGTACTTC.

The V gene is TRBV7-6, the J gene TRBJ2-7; weak D call: TRBD2 (5 bases). This CDR3 is built from 15 residues. The germline V gene encodes CDR1 SGHVS and CDR2 FNYEAQ. The ends were cut back, 1 base at V and 3 bases at J, with 13 bases in the middle. The CDR3 protein is CASSLVADLSYEQYF. In DNA form, the CDR3 reads TGTGCCAGCAGCTTAGTGGCGGACTTAAGCTACGAGCAGTACTTC.

The rearrangement uses TRBV27 and TRBJ1-2, with 10 positions matching TRBD1. Per the germline V gene, CDR1 is MNHEY and CDR2 is SMNVEV (reference sequence). The CDR3 totals 15 residues. The junction had 7 bases not matched to a gene; V was cut back by 5 bases and J by 4 bases. In DNA form, the CDR3 reads TGTGCCAGCAGTAAAACCGGGACAGGGGTCTATGGCTACACCTTC. Amino acid sequence: CASSKTGTGVYGYTF.

The chain carries TRBV3-1 (or the pseudogene TRBV3-2) and TRBJ2-4; maybe TRBD1 (6 bases). CDR1 and CDR2 from the germline V gene are LGHDT and YNNKEL (reference sequence). V was clipped by 3 bases and J by 8 bases, with 8 bases between them. This CDR3 region has 12 residues. CDR3 in DNA: TGTGCCAGCAGCCAGGGGGCCGACATTCAGTACTTC. Translated: CASSQGADIQYF.

The genes are TRBV24-1 and TRBJ2-5, with D maybe TRBD2 (6 bases). V shed 2 bases and J shed 7 bases, with 13 bases lying between them. The V gene's germline CDR1 is KGHDR and CDR2 SFDVKD. The CDR3 loop spans 14 amino acids. CDR3 loop: CATSDSGTGGTQYF. The DNA of the CDR3 is TGTGCCACCAGTGATTCGGGGACCGGGGGGACCCAGTACTTC.

This clone was counted a single time. The gene calls are TRBV5-1 and TRBJ2-5; 8 positions agree with TRBD1. Germline assignment: CDR1 SGHRS and CDR2 YFSETQ. This CDR3 has 15 residues. The trim removed 4 bases at V and 1 base at J, leaving 6 bases unmatched. CDR3 DNA: TGCGCCAGCAGCCCCCAGACAGGGGCCCAAGAGACCCAGTACTTC. It specifies CASSPQTGAQETQYF.

The chain recombines TRBV7-2 with TRBJ2-7, with TRBD2 identical over 7 bases. Trimming at V came to 0 bases and at J to 2 bases, leaving 1 base not matched to a gene. There are 14 residues in the CDR3. CDR1 is SGHTA and CDR2 is FQGNSA in the germline V gene. CDR3 nucleotide sequence: TGTGCCAGCAGCTTAGCGGGAGGGCCCTACGAGCAGTACTTC. This gives the protein CASSLAGGPYEQYF.

This sequence joins TRBV18 and TRBJ2-7, with D possibly being TRBD1 (6 bases). The V gene's germline CDR1 is KGHSH and CDR2 LQKENI. Trimming pared 2 bases from V and 0 bases from J, leaving 17 bases between. The length of the CDR3 is 17 residues. CDR3 sequence: CASSPTLTGRSSYEQYF. As DNA, the CDR3 is TGTGCCAGCTCACCAACTTTGACAGGAAGGAGCTCCTACGAGCAGTACTTC. The whole variable domain, remainder taken from reference TRBV18 and TRBJ2-7, is NAGVMQNPRHLVRRRGQEARLRCSPMKGHSHVYWYRQLPEEGLKFMVYLQKENIIDESGMPKERFSAEFPKEGPSILRIQQVVRGDSAAYFCASSPTLTGRSSYEQYFGPGTRLTVT.

The chain has TRBV11-1 and TRBJ1-6; the match to TRBD1 covers 9 bases. This CDR3 region has 15 residues. V was clipped by 5 bases and J by 11 bases; unmatched bases: 10. Germline V CDR1 and CDR2: SGHAT, FQDESV (reference sequence). The DNA of the CDR3 is TGTGCCAGCAGCGATGCGGGACAGGGTCTTCCACCCCTCCACTTT. Translated, it gives CASSDAGQGLPPLHF.

DNA for the CDR3: TGTGCCAGCAGCTCTTGGACAGGGGGGCTTAATCAGCCCCAGCATTTT. Translating it yields CASSSWTGGLNQPQHF. The gene calls are TRBV5-6 and TRBJ1-5; 10 bases map to TRBD1. With V trimmed by 3 bases and J by 4 bases, 7 bases remained unmatched. The germline gives CDR1 SGHDT, CDR2 YYEEEE. The length of the CDR3 is 16 residues.

The rearrangement joins TRBV6-5 to TRBJ1-1, with 9 bases aligning to TRBD1. This CDR3 is 15 amino acids long. Germline loops: CDR1 MNHEY, CDR2 SVGAGI. Germline trimming cut 6 bases from V and 4 bases from J; bases unmatched to any gene: 9. CDR3 in amino acids: CASRGRTGAATEAFF. For the CDR3, the DNA is TGTGCCAGCAGGGGTAGGACAGGGGCAGCCACTGAAGCTTTCTTT.

The chain couples TRBV11-2 to TRBJ1-4; a possible D gene is TRBD1 (5 bases). CDR1 is SGHAT and CDR2 is FQNNGV in the germline V gene. The V and J ends lost 5 bases and 0 bases respectively, with 16 bases between them. The CDR3 extends over 17 amino acids. In DNA form, the CDR3 reads TGTGCCAGCAGCACCCGACAGATGCCAGCAACTAATGAAAAACTGTTTTTT. It encodes CASSTRQMPATNEKLFF.

This chain connects TRBV5-8 to TRBJ2-7; TRBD2 matches at 9 bases. Germline trimming cut 2 bases from V and 5 bases from J; bases unmatched to any gene: 8. The CDR3 runs to 15 residues. From germline, CDR1 is SGHTS and CDR2 YDEGEE. Here the CDR3 DNA reads TGTGCCAGCAGCTTCTTGCGGGAGGGCCGGGACGAGCAGTACTTC. Residues: CASSFLREGRDEQYF. Based on the CDR3 plus reference TRBV5-8 and TRBJ2-7, the full variable domain is EAGVTQSPTHLIKTRGQQATLRCSPISGHTSVYWYQQALGLGLQFLLWYDEGEERNRGNFPPRFSGRQFPNYSSELNVNALELEDSALYLCASSFLREGRDEQYFGPGTRLTVT.

This chain links TRBV10-3 with TRBJ1-1; D unresolved. The CDR3 totals 13 residues. V lost 4 bases to trimming and J lost 1 base, with 7 bases between them. Germline CDR1 and CDR2: ENHRY and SYGVKD. The CDR3 nucleotides read TGTGCCATCAGTGGGGCGGGGAACACTGAAGCTTTCTTT. Translating gives CAISGAGNTEAFF.

The chain carries TRBV18 and TRBJ2-1, with 7 positions matching TRBD1. The CDR3 is 16 amino acids. From germline, CDR1 is KGHSH and CDR2 LQKENI. The V gene end was trimmed by 6 bases and the J gene end by 7 bases; junction bases not matched to a gene: 15. Here the CDR3 reads CASSPAGTAPSNEQFF. The DNA of the CDR3 is TGTGCCAGCTCTCCCGCCGGGACAGCCCCTTCAAATGAGCAGTTCTTC.